These 23 T cell receptor beta chains share one sample of origin, sequenced in a study of breast tumors, draining lymph nodes, adjacent tissues (TCRdb year 2016). The library was prepared using multiplex PCR. Sequencing took place on an Illumina HiSeq 2000. Using fastp at Q25 and MiXCR, TCRdb reprocessed the public reads and kept productive beta chains. One record per CDR3 amino acid sequence lists the most common genes and DNA. A total of approximately 120,000 distinct CDR3 sequences appear in this sample, 21% of them only once. The leading ten clones occupy 2.2% of the sample. The axillary draining lymph nodes of breast cancer patients were the source of the lymph node samples. The sample was axillary lymph node tissue. These receptors all stem from a female donor with breast cancer. Some clones in this sample may be carry-over from other donors' samples.

This clonotype was recorded at least ten times. The rearrangement links TRBV7-8 to TRBJ2-5; unclear D gene. This CDR3 contains 11 residues. Germline lookup yields CDR1 SGHVS and CDR2 FQNEAQ. Trimming took off 5 bases at V and 6 bases at J, with 7 bases between the two ends. CDR3 in amino acids: CASSPHKTQYF. CDR3 sequence (DNA): TGTGCCAGCAGCCCCCACAAGACCCAGTACTTC.

In this sample, this clonotype turned up many times. The chain uses TRBV3-1 and TRBJ1-2, with D maybe TRBD1 (5 bases). Germline lookup yields CDR1 LGHDT and CDR2 YNNKEL (reference sequence). This CDR3 is 15 amino acids long. V shed 0 bases and J shed 8 bases, with 16 bases lying between them. CDR3 region: CASSQEGGDAYGYTF. CDR3 in DNA: TGTGCCAGCAGCCAAGAGGGAGGGGACGCTTACGGCTACACCTTC.

The rearrangement uses TRBV11-2 and TRBJ2-7; D unresolved. This CDR3 comprises 13 residues. Trimming cost V 8 bases and J 0 bases, with 11 bases left between them. Germline loops: CDR1 SGHAT, CDR2 FQNNGV. In DNA form, the CDR3 reads TGTGCCAGCGGCCCCGGGCGCTCCTACGAGCAGTACTTC. It is translated as CASGPGRSYEQYF.

The sample holds many counts of this clonotype. The chain links TRBV10-3 to TRBJ2-3; TRBD2 agrees at 8 bases. The V gene's germline CDR1 is ENHRY and CDR2 SYGVKD. Germline trimming cut 2 bases from V and 0 bases from J; bases unmatched to any gene: 7. This CDR3 has 17 residues. CDR3 nucleotide sequence: TGTGCCATCAGTGAGCTCCAAGCGGGGGCTAGCACAGATACGCAGTATTTT. Residues: CAISELQAGASTDTQYF.

On this clonotype itself: This clone may be a read error of a much larger clone one base away. Since no conserved phenylalanine or tryptophan closes the CDR3, a read error is the likely cause. This chain links TRBV5-4 with TRBJ2-7, with TRBD1 identical over 8 bases. CDR1 SGHNT and CDR2 YYREEE come from the germline V gene (reference sequence). The CDR3 length is 14 residues. V dropped 4 bases and J dropped 4; count of bases not matched to a gene: 7. CDR3 sequence: CASSTAGGGYEQYI. CDR3 nucleotide sequence: TGTGCCAGCAGCACGGCAGGGGGCGGGTACGAGCAGTACATC.

This clonotype occurred many times. Here the CDR3 DNA reads TGTGCCAGCAGCTTAGGTGGTTCGTCTAGCGGGAGGGAGTTCTTC. This sequence encodes CASSLGGSSSGREFF. The chain carries TRBV7-9 and TRBJ2-1, with 12 bases lining up with TRBD2. Per the germline V gene, CDR1 is SEHNR and CDR2 is FQNEAQ (reference sequence). The CDR3 totals 15 residues. Germline trimming cut 1 base from V and 14 bases from J; bases unmatched to any gene: 9.

The sample holds many counts of this clonotype. The chain couples TRBV29-1 to TRBJ2-5; D not resolved. Trimming removed 3 bases from V and 4 bases from J, with 9 bases in between. The CDR3 is 12 amino acids. Germline V CDR1 and CDR2: SQVTM, ANQGSEA. The CDR3 nucleotides are TGCAGCGTTGAGCTTCGATCAGAGACCCAGTACTTC. It encodes CSVELRSETQYF.

Ten or more counts support this clonotype. The chain carries TRBV11-2 and TRBJ2-5; the match to TRBD2 covers 11 bases. The ends lost 5 bases at V and 0 bases at J; junction bases unmatched: 5. CDR1 is SGHAT, CDR2 FQNNGV, per germline. This CDR3 contains 16 residues. CDR3 DNA: TGTGCCAGCAGCCGACTAGCGGGGATGTACCAAGAGACCCAGTACTTC. This gives the protein CASSRLAGMYQETQYF.

This clonotype appeared a few times. The chain couples TRBV11-2 to TRBJ1-4; no definite D call. Germline V CDR1 and CDR2: SGHAT, FQNNGV. V lost 3 bases, J lost 3 bases, and 11 bases lay in between. The CDR3 runs 15 residues. CDR3 sequence reads: CASSFSRMSNEKLFF. As DNA, the CDR3 is TGTGCCAGCAGCTTCTCTAGGATGTCTAATGAAAAACTGTTTTTT.

This clonotype has only a few counts. The chain joins TRBV6-1 to TRBJ1-3, with D hard to call. This CDR3 has 15 amino acids. CDR1 is MNHNS, CDR2 SASEGT, per germline. Deletions cut 3 bases from V and 0 bases from J, with 9 bases between. The CDR3 DNA is TGTGCCAGCAGTGAGGAGTTACTCTCTGGAAACACCATATATTTT. This gives the protein CASSEELLSGNTIYF.

In its sample, this clonotype was seen a few times. The rearrangement joins TRBV28 to TRBJ1-5, with TRBD1 identical over 8 bases. Germline V gene sequence: CDR1 MDHEN, CDR2 SYDVKM. Losses at the gene ends were 10 bases for V and 6 bases for J; bases not matched to a gene: 5. This CDR3 contains 12 residues. As DNA, the CDR3 is TGTGCCACCGACAGGGGTGCTCAGCCCCAGCATTTT. Encoded protein: CATDRGAQPQHF.

The rearrangement joins TRBV28 to TRBJ1-2; possible D gene TRBD1, 6 bases. Deletions cut 7 bases from V and 0 bases from J, with 12 bases between. Germline V CDR1 and CDR2: MDHEN, SYDVKM. The CDR3 extends over 14 amino acids. The CDR3 here is CASTGGTPNYGYTF. CDR3 bases: TGTGCCAGCACCGGGGGGACACCTAACTATGGCTACACCTTC.

This clonotype was seen ten or more times. The chain uses TRBV9 and TRBJ2-2; D is unresolved. This CDR3 is 15 amino acids long. The germline V gene encodes CDR1 SGDLS and CDR2 YYNGEE. Trimming left V 0 bases short and J 1 base short, with 7 bases between. The CDR3 sequence is CASSVGQMNTGELFF. The DNA of the CDR3 is TGTGCCAGCAGCGTAGGACAAATGAACACCGGGGAGCTGTTTTTT.

This rearrangement joins TRBV5-4 to TRBJ1-4; weak D call: TRBD1 (6 bases). CDR1 and CDR2 (germline): SGHNT, YYREEE (reference sequence). With 2 bases removed from V and 7 bases from J, the gap between germline ends came to 9 bases. CDR3 length: 13 amino acids. The CDR3: CASSLGGTEKLFF. The CDR3 region has the DNA TGTGCCAGCAGCTTAGGGGGAACTGAAAAACTGTTTTTT.

There are many counts of this clonotype. This chain connects TRBV15 to TRBJ2-1, with TRBD2 as a possible D gene (5 bases). The length of the CDR3 is 16 residues. Germline V gene sequence: CDR1 LNHNV, CDR2 YYDKDF (reference sequence). The germline V and J ends were trimmed by 1 base and 3 bases, with 13 bases remaining between them. CDR3 protein: CATSRGSWTVYNEQFF. The CDR3 DNA follows: TGTGCCACCAGCAGAGGGAGCTGGACTGTCTACAATGAGCAGTTCTTC.

Concerning this clonotype: Just one base apart from a much larger clone, this may be a read error. The chain couples TRBV27 to TRBJ2-1; TRBD2 might be the D (6 bases). The CDR3 totals 15 residues. Per germline, CDR1 MNHEY and CDR2 SMNVEV (reference sequence). The CDR3, as DNA: TGTGCCAGCAGTTTAGGGACCCGGGGGTACAATGGGCAGTTCTTC. This encodes CASSLGTRGYNGQFF.

The chain recombines TRBV27 with TRBJ2-7, with 8 nucleotides matching TRBD2. The CDR3 length is 15 residues. The V gene end was trimmed by 6 bases and the J gene end by 4 bases; junction bases not matched to a gene: 11. Germline CDR1 is MNHEY and CDR2 is SMNVEV (reference sequence). The CDR3 DNA sequence: TGTGCCAGCAGCGCCTCGCCGGGGGGGGGTTACGAGCAGTACTTC. Its protein is CASSASPGGGYEQYF.

With regard to this clonotype: A read error is possible here, since a much larger clone lies one base away. This chain connects TRBV20-1 to TRBJ2-5; 9 bases map to TRBD1. Germline lookup yields CDR1 DFQATT and CDR2 SNEGSKA (reference sequence). The V gene end was trimmed by 8 bases and the J gene end by 2 bases; junction bases not matched to a gene: 9. The CDR3 loop spans 14 amino acids. The CDR3 sequence: CSNTGTGWQETQYF. In DNA, the CDR3 is TGCAGTAATACAGGGACAGGGTGGCAAGAGACCCAGTACTTC.

This clonotype was counted many times. The V call is TRBV3-1, the J call TRBJ2-1, with unresolved D. The CDR3 consists of 18 residues. Germline V lookup: CDR1 LGHDT, CDR2 YNNKEL (reference sequence). V lost 2 bases, J lost 1 base, and 18 bases lay in between. The CDR3 bases are TGTGCCAGCAGCCAACTATCGCGACGAGCGAAGTCCTACAATGAGCAGTTCTTC. It yields the protein CASSQLSRRAKSYNEQFF.

Of note for this clonotype: Since a much larger clone is just one base distant, this may be a read error. V gene TRBV12-3 or TRBV12-4 combines with J gene TRBJ1-2; TRBD1 matches at 11 bases. This CDR3 is built from 15 residues. The junction had 6 bases not matched to a gene; V was cut back by 6 bases and J by 3 bases. CDR3 protein: CASSQGDRGYYGYTF. CDR3 bases: TGTGCCAGCAGCCAAGGGGACAGGGGGTACTATGGCTACACCTTC.

This clonotype was seen only a few times. CDR3 nucleotides: TGTGCCAGCAGCCTCAGCCAGGGTCCCTTCAACTATGGCTACACCTTC. Its translation: CASSLSQGPFNYGYTF. V is TRBV28 and J is TRBJ1-2; possible D gene TRBD1, 5 bases. Trimming stripped 6 bases from V and 2 bases from J, with 19 bases between. CDR1 is MDHEN and CDR2 is SYDVKM in the germline V gene. The CDR3 covers 16 residues.

Concerning this clonotype: One base away lies a much larger clone, so this may be a sequencing read error. The chain employs TRBV24-1 and TRBJ2-3; 8 nucleotides align to TRBD1. The CDR3 consists of 16 residues. Germline lookup yields CDR1 KGHDR and CDR2 SFDVKD. CDR3 bases: TGTACCACCAGTGATCGCAGGGGGCGCGGCACAGATACGCAGTATTTT. Translated, it gives CTTSDRRGRGTDTQYF.

Note on this clonotype: This may be a read error, as it is one base from a much larger clone. The rearrangement joins TRBV7-3 to TRBJ2-1, with 8 bases lining up with TRBD1. CDR3 length: 16 amino acids. CDR1 is SGHTA and CDR2 is FQGTGA in the germline V gene. Unmatched junction bases numbered 16, after V lost 5 bases and J lost 10 bases. CDR3 sequence reads: CASSPTGGTIGLEQFF. CDR3 DNA sequence: TGTGCCAGCAGCCCAACAGGGGGAACTATCGGGTTGGAGCAGTTCTTC.